The TCR beta chain under discussion was sequenced for a study of T cell responses to AZD1222 COVID-19 vaccine. General observations from the study: Most donors were white British, females outnumbered males, and clonal diversity was possibly underestimated. Along spike, vaccine-associated CD4 TCRs were found throughout, with dominance at 160-218 and 743-854.

Profiled with immunoSEQ multiplex PCR; TCRdb holds only in-frame clones, not every one. The table lists roughly 200,000 clones, about 90% of them singletons. A note on this clone: Its matching antigen is unknown.

CDR3 length: 13 residues. Germline trimming cut 4 bases from V and 6 bases from J; bases unmatched to any gene: 6. Germline V CDR1 and CDR2: WNHNN, SYGVQD (reference sequence). This receptor was taken from an adult in good health. The sample was peripheral blood, taken on day 0 of AZD1222 vaccination. This chain connects TRBV10-1 to TRBJ2-7; 7 bases match TRBD1. In DNA form, the CDR3 reads TGCGCCAGCAGTGCCGGACAGGCTGGCGAGCAGTACTTC. This codes for CASSAGQAGEQYF.